Listed here are 20 T cell receptor beta chains from one sample, sequenced in a study of yellow fever vaccine responses in identical twins. MiXCR was run by TCRdb on the RT-PCR reads, yielding one entry per CDR3 protein. This table holds about 1,700 distinct CDR3 sequences, over 75% found once. The specimen comprised T cells from blood (PBMCs), unsorted or a sorted subset (not recorded which), sampled before or after yellow fever vaccination (not recorded which). The receptors derive from a woman aged 18-29 years who received the yellow fever vaccine.

The chain joins TRBV10-3 to TRBJ1-1; D is uncertain. Germline values: CDR1 ENHRY, CDR2 SYGVKD. Trimming removed 7 bases at V and 3 bases at J, with 12 bases between. This CDR3 contains 13 residues. This chain's CDR3 is CAITSKSDTEAFF. CDR3 coding DNA: TGTGCCATCACCTCGAAATCGGACACTGAAGCTTTCTTT.

This clonotype was detected once. V usage is TRBV24-1 and J usage is TRBJ2-5; 7 bases map to TRBD1. This CDR3 is built from 16 residues. V shed 5 bases and J 1 base; nucleotides not matched to a gene: 9. Germline V gene sequence: CDR1 KGHDR, CDR2 SFDVKD. The CDR3 DNA sequence: TGTGCCACCAGTGCCGAATGGGGACAGCCCCAAGAGACCCAGTACTTC. Its protein is CATSAEWGQPQETQYF.

The V gene is TRBV4-2, the J gene TRBJ2-3, with D possibly being TRBD2 (5 bases). CDR3 size: 14 residues. V lost 1 base and J 4 bases, leaving 9 bases between the germline ends. CDR1 and CDR2 (germline): LGHNA, YNFKEQ. CDR3 in amino acids: CASSQVPGADTQYF. The CDR3 DNA is TGTGCCAGCAGCCAAGTTCCCGGGGCAGATACGCAGTATTTT.

The DNA of the CDR3 is TGTGCCACCAGCAGAGCCACAGGGGTTGGCAATTCACCCCTCCACTTT. Translated: CATSRATGVGNSPLHF. The chain has TRBV15 and TRBJ1-6; TRBD1 aligns across 7 bases. The CDR3 sequence is 16 residues long. Germline assignment: CDR1 LNHNV and CDR2 YYDKDF (reference sequence). The ends lost 1 base at V and 7 bases at J; junction bases unmatched: 7. The full variable domain, its missing parts supplied by reference TRBV15 and TRBJ1-6, is DAMVIQNPRYQVTQFGKPVTLSCSQTLNHNVMYWYQQKSSQAPKLLFHYYDKDFNNEADTPDNFQSRRPNTSFCFLDIRSPGLGDTAMYLCATSRATGVGNSPLHFGNGTRLTVT.

The rearrangement joins TRBV15 to TRBJ2-7, with D perhaps TRBD2 (5 bases). The ends were cut back, 1 base at V and 3 bases at J, with 13 bases in the middle. Per germline, CDR1 LNHNV and CDR2 YYDKDF (reference sequence). There are 15 residues in the CDR3. This CDR3 is CATSRAHTAGYEQYF. The CDR3 nucleotides read TGTGCCACCAGCAGAGCTCACACGGCGGGCTACGAGCAGTACTTC.

This rearrangement joins TRBV11-1 to TRBJ2-1; 11 positions match TRBD2. The CDR3 totals 16 residues. Trimming took 4 bases from V and 4 from J; bases not matched to a gene: 6. Germline lookup yields CDR1 SGHAT and CDR2 FQDESV (reference sequence). This CDR3 is CASSSTLAGGYNEQFF. CDR3 nucleotide sequence: TGTGCCAGCAGCTCAACTCTAGCGGGAGGTTACAATGAGCAGTTCTTC.

The rearrangement uses TRBV20-1 and TRBJ2-1; D perhaps matches TRBD2 (6 bases). The V end lost 2 bases, the J end lost 2 bases, and 19 bases lay between the germline ends. Looked up from germline, CDR1 is DFQATT and CDR2 is SNEGSKA (reference sequence). The CDR3 is 17 residues long. The CDR3 region has the DNA TGCAGTGCTAGATTGGAAGAGTGGGGGAGGCCCTACAATGAGCAGTTCTTC. It yields the protein CSARLEEWGRPYNEQFF.

The CDR3 DNA sequence: TGTGCCAGCAGCACAGGGGGTGGTAATCAGCCCCAGCATTTT. Translated, it gives CASSTGGGNQPQHF. This chain links TRBV6-2 or TRBV6-3 with TRBJ1-5; TRBD1 agrees at 8 bases. This CDR3 has 14 residues. The germline gives CDR1 MNHEY, CDR2 SVGEGT. Germline trimming cut 6 bases from V and 4 bases from J; bases unmatched to any gene: 5.

This clonotype was detected once. This chain joins TRBV6-2 or TRBV6-3 and TRBJ2-2; the D is unclear. V lost 7 bases to trimming and J lost 0 bases, with 9 bases between them. CDR3 length equals 14 residues. CDR1 and CDR2 from the germline V gene are MNHEY and SVGEGT. In nucleotides, the CDR3 is TGTGCCAGCATTGACCCCCCGAACACCGGGGAGCTGTTTTTT. Encoded protein: CASIDPPNTGELFF.

The chain carries TRBV15 and TRBJ1-1; D gene uncertain. V gave up 4 bases and J gave up 14 bases, with 17 bases separating them. CDR1 and CDR2 from the germline V gene are LNHNV and YYDKDF (reference sequence). The CDR3 extends over 12 amino acids. In DNA, the CDR3 is TGTGCCACCAGCACAACTACTCCGGGCCTCTTCTTT. The encoded protein is CATSTTTPGLFF.

The chain joins TRBV10-3 to TRBJ2-3, with TRBD2 matching over 12 bases. J was trimmed by 0 bases and V by 0 bases; bases with no gene match: 4. The length of the CDR3 is 18 residues. Looked up from germline, CDR1 is ENHRY and CDR2 is SYGVKD. This CDR3 is CAISESWTSGASTDTQYF. The CDR3, as DNA: TGTGCCATCAGTGAGTCGTGGACTAGCGGGGCTAGCACAGATACGCAGTATTTT.

The chain joins TRBV4-3 to TRBJ1-2; 7 bases agree with TRBD1. CDR1 is LGHNA, CDR2 YSLEER, per germline. The CDR3 extends over 14 amino acids. Unmatched junction bases numbered 9, after V lost 4 bases and J lost 7 bases. The CDR3 nucleotides read TGCGCCAGCAGCCGCATCGGACAGGATGTTGGCTACACCTTC. It encodes CASSRIGQDVGYTF.

This clonotype was seen only once. The chain recombines TRBV10-3 with TRBJ1-2; D possibly corresponds to TRBD1 (6 bases). This CDR3 region has 13 residues. The germline gives CDR1 ENHRY, CDR2 SYGVKD. The ends were cut back, 6 bases at V and 2 bases at J, with 10 bases in the middle. The CDR3 nucleotides read TGTGCCATCAGACTAGGGGGGAACTATGGCTACACCTTC. This encodes CAIRLGGNYGYTF.

This chain connects TRBV5-4 to TRBJ2-1; D unclear. Per the germline V gene, CDR1 is SGHNT and CDR2 is YYREEE (reference sequence). The CDR3 extends over 11 amino acids. Trimming took 4 bases from V and 5 from J, leaving 4 bases between them. Here the CDR3 reads CASSVDNEQFF. CDR3 nucleotides: TGTGCCAGCAGCGTAGACAATGAGCAGTTCTTC.

The chain carries TRBV6-1 and TRBJ1-1, with a possible D match to TRBD1 (5 bases). This CDR3 region has 14 residues. Germline V CDR1 and CDR2: MNHNS, SASEGT. Trimming left V 6 bases short and J 1 base short, with 12 bases between. CDR3 region: CASSLGLPNTEAFF. In DNA, the CDR3 is TGTGCCAGCAGCTTGGGACTGCCGAACACTGAAGCTTTCTTT.

The V call is TRBV6-1, the J call TRBJ2-7; D is possibly TRBD1 or TRBD2 (5 bases each). V was shortened by 7 bases and J by 0 bases, with 16 bases between the two germline ends. Germline-derived CDR1 and CDR2 are MNHNS and SASEGT. This CDR3 comprises 15 residues. The CDR3 nucleotides are TGTGCCAGCAAGCCCGTCGGGACCGACTCCTACGAGCAGTACTTC. Amino acids: CASKPVGTDSYEQYF.

CDR3 sequence: CASSQGDSYNSPLHF. CDR3 sequence (DNA): TGCGCCAGCAGCCAAGGGGACAGCTATAATTCACCCCTCCACTTT. The V call is TRBV4-1, the J call TRBJ1-6; 7 bases align to TRBD1. The CDR3 is made up of 15 amino acids. Germline V gene sequence: CDR1 MGHRA, CDR2 YSYEKL. V lost 1 base, J lost 3 bases, and 0 bases stayed unmatched.

V is TRBV5-1 and J is TRBJ2-3; D is unresolved. This CDR3 is built from 15 residues. The germline V gene has CDR1 SGHRS and CDR2 YFSETQ. V lost 0 bases, J lost 6 bases, and 14 bases lay in between. CDR3 sequence reads: CASSLGVPRSDTQYF. The CDR3 nucleotides read TGCGCCAGCAGCTTGGGAGTCCCCAGGAGCGATACGCAGTATTTT.

V is TRBV4-3 and J is TRBJ2-7, with a tentative D call TRBD1 (6 bases). Germline V CDR1 and CDR2: LGHNA, YSLEER. V lost 0 bases and J lost 7, with 16 bases in between. This CDR3 comprises 15 residues. The CDR3 DNA is TGCGCCAGCAGCCAAGAAAGAAGGGGGTTATCGGAGCAGTACTTC. Protein product: CASSQERRGLSEQYF.

This chain joins TRBV6-1 and TRBJ2-7, with no clear D. CDR1 is MNHNS and CDR2 is SASEGT in the germline V gene. This CDR3 spans 14 amino acids. The V gene lost 1 base and the J gene lost 2 bases, with 9 bases spanning the gap. The CDR3 DNA reads as TGTGCCAGCAGTGAAGTACAGCTAACCTACGAGCAGTACTTC. Translation: CASSEVQLTYEQYF.